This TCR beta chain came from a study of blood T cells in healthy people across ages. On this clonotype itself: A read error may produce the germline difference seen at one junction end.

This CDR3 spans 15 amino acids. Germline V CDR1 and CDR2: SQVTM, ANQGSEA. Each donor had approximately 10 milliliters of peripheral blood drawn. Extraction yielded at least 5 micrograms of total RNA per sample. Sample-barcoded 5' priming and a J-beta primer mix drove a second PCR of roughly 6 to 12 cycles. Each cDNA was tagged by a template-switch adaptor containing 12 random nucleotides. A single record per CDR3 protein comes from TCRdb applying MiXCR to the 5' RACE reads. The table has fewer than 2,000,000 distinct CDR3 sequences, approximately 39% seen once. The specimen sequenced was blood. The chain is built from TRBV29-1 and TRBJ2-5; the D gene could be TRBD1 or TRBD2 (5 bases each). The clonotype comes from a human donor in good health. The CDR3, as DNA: TGCGGCGTTGAAGGCCTGGGGGAAATTGCGGAGACCCAGTACTTC. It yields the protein CGVEGLGEIAETQYF. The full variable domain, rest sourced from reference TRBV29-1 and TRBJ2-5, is SAVISQKPSRDICQRGTSLTIQCQVDSQVTMMFWYRQQPGQSLTLIATANQGSEATYESGFVIDKFPISRPNLTFSTLTVSNMSPEDSSIYLCGVEGLGEIAETQYFGPGTRLLVL.